This TCR beta chain appears in the sequencing data of a study of cytomegalovirus exposure and HLA in healthy donors. The study ran its PCR with 60 Vbeta and 13 Jbeta primers. Some clones are missing from TCRdb's copy, which holds only in-frame ones; the method was immunoSEQ multiplex PCR. This sample yields 100,000 or so clones, of which roughly three quarters are seen a single time; 1.4% belongs to the top ten. The sequenced sample was PBMCs. The sequence came from a man in his forties or fifties in good health and CMV-seronegative.

The CDR3 reads CASSGIGQGRGNQPQHF. CDR3 nucleotides: TGTGCCAGCAGTGGAATCGGACAGGGTAGGGGGAATCAGCCCCAGCATTTT. The chain joins TRBV6-1 to TRBJ1-5, with 8 bases identical to TRBD1. J was trimmed by 4 bases and V by 4 bases; bases with no gene match: 12. Germline loops: CDR1 MNHNS, CDR2 SASEGT. This CDR3 has 17 amino acids.